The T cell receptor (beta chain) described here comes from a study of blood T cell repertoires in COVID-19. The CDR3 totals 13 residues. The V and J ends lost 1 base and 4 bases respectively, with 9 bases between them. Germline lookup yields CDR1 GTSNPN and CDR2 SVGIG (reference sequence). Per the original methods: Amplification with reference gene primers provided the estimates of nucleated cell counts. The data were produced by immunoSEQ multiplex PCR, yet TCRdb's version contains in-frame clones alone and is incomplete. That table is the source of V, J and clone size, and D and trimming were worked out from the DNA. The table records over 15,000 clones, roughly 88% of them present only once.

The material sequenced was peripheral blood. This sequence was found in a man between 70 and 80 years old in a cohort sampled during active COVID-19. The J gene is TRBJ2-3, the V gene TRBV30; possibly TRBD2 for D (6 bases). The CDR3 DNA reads TGTGCCTGGAGTGACGGGACTGCAGATACGCAGTATTTT. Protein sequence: CAWSDGTADTQYF.